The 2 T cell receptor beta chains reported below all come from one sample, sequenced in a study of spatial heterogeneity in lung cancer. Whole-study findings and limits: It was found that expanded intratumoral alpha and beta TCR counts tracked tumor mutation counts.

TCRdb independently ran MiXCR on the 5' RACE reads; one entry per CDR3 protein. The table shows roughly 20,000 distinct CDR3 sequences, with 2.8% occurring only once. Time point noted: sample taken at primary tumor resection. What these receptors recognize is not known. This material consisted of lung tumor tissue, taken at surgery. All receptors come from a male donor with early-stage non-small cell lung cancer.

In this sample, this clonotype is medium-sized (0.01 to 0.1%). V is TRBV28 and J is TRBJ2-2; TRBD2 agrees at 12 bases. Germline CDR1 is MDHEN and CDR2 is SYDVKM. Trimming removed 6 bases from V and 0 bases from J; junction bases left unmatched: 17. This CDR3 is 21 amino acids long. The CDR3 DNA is TGTGCCAGCAGAGGCTGGGGGATGACTAGCGGGAGAGAAACGAACACCGGGGAGCTGTTTTTT. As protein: CASRGWGMTSGRETNTGELFF.

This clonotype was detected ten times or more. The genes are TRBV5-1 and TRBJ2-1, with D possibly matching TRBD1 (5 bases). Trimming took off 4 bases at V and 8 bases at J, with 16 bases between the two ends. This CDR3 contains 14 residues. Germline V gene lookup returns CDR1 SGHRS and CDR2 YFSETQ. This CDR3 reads CASSVDTGLDEQFF. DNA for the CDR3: TGCGCCAGCAGCGTGGACACGGGTCTTGATGAGCAGTTCTTC.